This T cell receptor beta chain was captured in a study of blood T cells in healthy people across ages. V was cut by 6 bases and J by 0 bases, with 11 bases left in between. This CDR3 spans 14 amino acids. CDR1 MNHEY and CDR2 SVGAGI come from the germline V gene. Sample donors were healthy Caucasian individuals that came from Russia, aged about 6 to 95. Sample-barcoded 5' priming and a J-beta primer mix drove a second PCR of roughly 7 to 11 cycles. TCRdb reprocessed the 5' RACE reads with MiXCR, giving one entry per CDR3 protein. This sample yields about 1.5 million distinct CDR3 sequences, of which around 42% are seen a single time; under 8% belongs to the top ten.

Input material: blood. This rearrangement joins TRBV6-5 to TRBJ1-2; D unclear. The sequence derives from a woman under 30 in good health. The CDR3 DNA is TGTGCCAGCAGCGCGGACCCCACTAACTATGGCTACACCTTC. Protein: CASSADPTNYGYTF.